These 10 T cell receptor beta chains were sequenced from one sample in a study of graft-versus-host responses after intestinal transplantation. The repertoire was sequenced with immunoSEQ multiplex PCR; TCRdb's copy has only in-frame clones and lacks some. The table has over 75,000 clones, around 89% seen once. No antigens are known for them. Sequenced here: unstimulated CD4+ T cells sorted from spleen or lymph node cells, sampled before transplant. The receptors come from a human donor who was the organ donor for an intestinal transplant.

This clone was recorded only once. This chain links TRBV18 with TRBJ2-3; tentatively, D is TRBD1 (8 bases). The V gene's germline CDR1 is KGHSH and CDR2 LQKENI. This CDR3 has 15 amino acids. The V end was cut by 5 bases, the J end by 5 bases, with 17 bases between. Here the CDR3 reads CASSTWTGRGDTQYF. In DNA form, the CDR3 reads TGTGCCAGCTCAACGTGGACAGGGAGGGGAGATACGCAGTATTTT.

This chain links TRBV7-2 with TRBJ2-3, with TRBD2 matching over 15 bases. The CDR3 is 18 amino acids. The ends lost 1 base at V and 4 bases at J; junction bases unmatched: 6. Germline-derived CDR1 and CDR2 are SGHTA and FQGNSA. The CDR3 DNA follows: TGTGCCAGCAGCTTAGTAGGACTAGCGGGAGGGCCGCCAGATACGCAGTATTTT. This codes for CASSLVGLAGGPPDTQYF.

The rearrangement joins TRBV4-2 to TRBJ1-5; 8 bases agree with TRBD1. This CDR3 region has 19 residues. From germline, CDR1 is LGHNA and CDR2 YNFKEQ. V shed 0 bases and J 5 bases; nucleotides not matched to a gene: 15. The chain's CDR3 is CASSQDLRQGANSDQPQHF. In DNA, the CDR3 is TGTGCCAGCAGCCAAGACTTGAGGCAGGGGGCGAACTCGGATCAGCCCCAGCATTTT.

The V and J genes are TRBV9 and TRBJ1-1; tentative D call: TRBD1 (6 bases). The CDR3 is 15 residues long. V was shortened by 2 bases and J by 1 base, with 12 bases between the two germline ends. Germline loops: CDR1 SGDLS, CDR2 YYNGEE. CDR3 sequence reads: CASSVYRDGNTEAFF. CDR3 nucleotides: TGTGCCAGCAGCGTCTACAGGGATGGGAACACTGAAGCTTTCTTT.

The rearrangement joins TRBV9 to TRBJ2-7; D unclear. The germline V and J ends were trimmed by 0 bases and 0 bases, with 13 bases remaining between them. Germline values: CDR1 SGDLS, CDR2 YYNGEE. The CDR3 covers 16 residues. CDR3 DNA sequence: TGTGCCAGCAGCGTAGTTCGAGCGCTTAACTCCTACGAGCAGTACTTC. Amino acids: CASSVVRALNSYEQYF.

This clone was seen just once. In nucleotides, the CDR3 is TGCAGCGTTGTTCCCCTCCGGGGAGGCGATGAGCAGTTCTTC. Amino acid sequence: CSVVPLRGGDEQFF. V usage is TRBV29-1 and J usage is TRBJ2-1; D may be TRBD2 (6 bases). This CDR3 contains 14 residues. V shed 4 bases and J shed 8 bases, with 18 bases lying between them. From germline, CDR1 is SQVTM and CDR2 ANQGSEA.

The rearrangement uses TRBV18 and TRBJ2-3, with 8 nucleotides matching TRBD2. This CDR3 comprises 16 residues. Trimming cost V 4 bases and J 0 bases; bases outside gene matches: 6. Per the germline V gene, CDR1 is KGHSH and CDR2 is LQKENI. The CDR3 reads CASSHTSGTSTDTQYF. The DNA of the CDR3 is TGTGCCAGCTCACATACTAGCGGAACTAGCACAGATACGCAGTATTTT.

The CDR3 DNA reads TGTGCCATCAGTGGGGAGGGGGATCAGCCCCAGCATTTT. It is translated as CAISGEGDQPQHF. The gene calls are TRBV10-3 and TRBJ1-5; D may be TRBD1 (6 bases). Germline V gene lookup returns CDR1 ENHRY and CDR2 SYGVKD. The V gene lost 4 bases and the J gene lost 5 bases, with 9 bases spanning the gap. There are 13 residues in the CDR3.

The gene calls are TRBV18 and TRBJ2-7, with TRBD2 identical over 14 bases. Per the germline V gene, CDR1 is KGHSH and CDR2 is LQKENI. With 0 bases clipped from V and 4 bases from J, the junction kept 2 bases outside the gene matches. CDR3 length: 16 amino acids. Here the CDR3 reads CASSPPRTSGGYEQYF. CDR3 nucleotides: TGTGCCAGCTCACCACCACGGACTAGCGGGGGGTACGAGCAGTACTTC.

V is TRBV28 and J is TRBJ2-2; D possibly corresponds to TRBD2 (6 bases). Germline V gene data show CDR1 as MDHEN and CDR2 as SYDVKM. The CDR3 contains 15 residues. The V end was cut by 6 bases, the J end by 0 bases, with 11 bases between. The CDR3 loop reads CASSMGGSNTGELFF. The CDR3 DNA is TGTGCCAGCAGCATGGGGGGATCGAACACCGGGGAGCTGTTTTTT. Drawing the rest from reference TRBV28 and TRBJ2-2, the complete variable domain is DVKVTQSSRYLVKRTGEKVFLECVQDMDHENMFWYRQDPGLGLRLIYFSYDVKMKEKGDIPEGYSVSREKKERFSLILESASTNQTSMYLCASSMGGSNTGELFFGEGSRLTVL.